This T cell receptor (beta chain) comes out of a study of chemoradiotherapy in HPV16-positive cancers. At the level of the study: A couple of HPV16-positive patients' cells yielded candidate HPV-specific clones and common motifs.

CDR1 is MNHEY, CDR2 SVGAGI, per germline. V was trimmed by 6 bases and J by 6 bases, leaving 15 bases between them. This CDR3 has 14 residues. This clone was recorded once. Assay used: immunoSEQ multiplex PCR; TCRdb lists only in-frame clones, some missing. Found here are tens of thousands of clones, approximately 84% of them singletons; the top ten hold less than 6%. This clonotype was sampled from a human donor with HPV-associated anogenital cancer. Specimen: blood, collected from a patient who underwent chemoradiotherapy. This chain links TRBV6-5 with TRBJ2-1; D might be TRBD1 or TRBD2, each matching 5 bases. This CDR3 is CASRVEGPINEQFF. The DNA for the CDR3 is TGTGCCAGCAGGGTTGAGGGACCGATCAATGAGCAGTTCTTC.